The T cell receptor (beta chain) under discussion was sequenced for a study of blood T cell repertoires in COVID-19. TCRdb's table, derived via immunoSEQ multiplex PCR, lists solely in-frame clones and lacks some. There are 200,000 to 250,000 clones in the sample; roughly 90% occur only once, and less than 3.5% lies in the top ten. The length of the CDR3 is 13 residues. The V and J ends lost 6 bases and 5 bases respectively, with 13 bases between them. Germline-derived CDR1 and CDR2 are SQVTM and ANQGSEA. The source is a woman in her fifties or sixties with acute or convalescent COVID-19. Specimen: peripheral blood. The V and J genes are TRBV29-1 and TRBJ1-4, with D perhaps matching TRBD1 (5 bases). CDR3 DNA: TGCAGCGTCTTAGGGGAAGGGAATGAAAAACTGTTTTTT. Protein: CSVLGEGNEKLFF.